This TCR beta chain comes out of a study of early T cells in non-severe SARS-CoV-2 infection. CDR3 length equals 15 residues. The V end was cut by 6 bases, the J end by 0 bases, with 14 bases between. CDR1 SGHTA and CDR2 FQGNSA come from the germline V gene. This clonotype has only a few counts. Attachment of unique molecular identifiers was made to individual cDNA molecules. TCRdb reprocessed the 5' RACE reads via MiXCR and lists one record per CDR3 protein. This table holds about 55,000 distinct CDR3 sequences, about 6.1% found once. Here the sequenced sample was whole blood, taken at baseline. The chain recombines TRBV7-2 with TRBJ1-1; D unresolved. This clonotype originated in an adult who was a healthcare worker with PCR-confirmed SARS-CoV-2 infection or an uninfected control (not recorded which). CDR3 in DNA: TGTGCCAGCAGTTACGATAGCATGGTGAACACTGAAGCTTTCTTT. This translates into CASSYDSMVNTEAFF. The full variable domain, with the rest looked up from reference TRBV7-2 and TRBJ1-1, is GAGVSQSPSNKVTEKGKDVELRCDPISGHTALYWYRQSLGQGLEFLIYFQGNSAPDKSGLPSDRFSAERTGGSVSTLTIQRTQQEDSAVYLCASSYDSMVNTEAFFGQGTRLTVV.